This T cell receptor (beta chain) was sequenced in a study of blood T cell repertoires in COVID-19. Only in-frame clones appear in the TCRdb table, and some are missing; sequencing was by immunoSEQ multiplex PCR. The sample lists approximately 97,000 clones; 65% to 85% were seen once. CDR3 length: 13 amino acids. The germline V gene encodes CDR1 SGHTA and CDR2 FQGNSA. Trimming removed 1 base at V and 10 bases at J, with 11 bases between. This clone has just one count. This TCR derives from a man between 60 and 75 years old with acute or convalescent COVID-19. The chain couples TRBV7-2 to TRBJ1-5; weak D call: TRBD1 (5 bases). Sequencing was carried out using peripheral blood. The CDR3 DNA sequence: TGTGCCAGCAGCTTAGGACAGCTTCGTCCCCAGCATTTT. Its translation is CASSLGQLRPQHF.